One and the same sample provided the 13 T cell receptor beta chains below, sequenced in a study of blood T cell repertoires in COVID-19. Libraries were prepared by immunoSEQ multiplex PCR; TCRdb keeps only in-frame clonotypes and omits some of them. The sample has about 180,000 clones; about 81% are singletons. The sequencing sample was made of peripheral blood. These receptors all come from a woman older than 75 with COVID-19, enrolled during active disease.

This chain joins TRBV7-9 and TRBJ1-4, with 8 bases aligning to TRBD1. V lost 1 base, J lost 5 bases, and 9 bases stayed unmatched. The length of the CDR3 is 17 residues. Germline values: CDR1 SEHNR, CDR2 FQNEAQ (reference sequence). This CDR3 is CASSLVARGPVNEKLFF. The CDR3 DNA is TGTGCCAGCAGCTTAGTAGCCAGGGGGCCGGTAAATGAAAAACTGTTTTTT.

As DNA, the CDR3 is TGTGCCAGCAGCTTGGGGAGGATGTCGGGAGCTTTCTTT. The encoded protein is CASSLGRMSGAFF. The rearrangement joins TRBV5-8 to TRBJ1-1; D is undetermined. In germline, CDR1 is SGHTS, CDR2 YDEGEE. Deletions cut 0 bases from V and 10 bases from J, with 13 bases between. The CDR3 has 13 amino acids.

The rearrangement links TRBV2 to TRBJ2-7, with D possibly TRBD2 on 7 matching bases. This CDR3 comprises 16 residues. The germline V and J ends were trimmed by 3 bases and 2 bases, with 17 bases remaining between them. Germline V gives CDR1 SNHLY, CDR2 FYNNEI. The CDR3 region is CASSERGGRTPYEQYF. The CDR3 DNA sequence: TGTGCCAGCAGTGAGAGGGGGGGGCGAACTCCCTACGAGCAGTACTTC.

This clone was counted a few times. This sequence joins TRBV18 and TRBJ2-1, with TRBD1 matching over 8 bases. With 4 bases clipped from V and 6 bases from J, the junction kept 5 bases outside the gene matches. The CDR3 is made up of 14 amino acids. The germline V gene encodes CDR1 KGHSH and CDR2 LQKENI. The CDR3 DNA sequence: TGTGCCAGCTCACAGGACAGGGCGAGCAATGAGCAGTTCTTC. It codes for CASSQDRASNEQFF.

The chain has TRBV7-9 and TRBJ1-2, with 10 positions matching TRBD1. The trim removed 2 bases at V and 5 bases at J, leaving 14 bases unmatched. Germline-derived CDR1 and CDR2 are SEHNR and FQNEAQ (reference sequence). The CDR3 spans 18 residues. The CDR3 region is CASSLTRGTGDLNYGYTF. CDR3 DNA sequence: TGTGCCAGCAGCTTAACTCGCGGGACAGGGGACTTAAATTATGGCTACACCTTC.

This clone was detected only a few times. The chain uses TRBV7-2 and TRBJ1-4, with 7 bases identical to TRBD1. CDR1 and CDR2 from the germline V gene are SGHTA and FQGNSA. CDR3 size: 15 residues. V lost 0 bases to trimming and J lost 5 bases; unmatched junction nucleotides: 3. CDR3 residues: CASSLAGTANEKLFF. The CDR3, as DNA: TGTGCCAGCAGCTTAGCCGGGACAGCAAATGAAAAACTGTTTTTT. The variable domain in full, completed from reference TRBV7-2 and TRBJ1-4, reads GAGVSQSPSNKVTEKGKDVELRCDPISGHTALYWYRQSLGQGLEFLIYFQGNSAPDKSGLPSDRFSAERTGGSVSTLTIQRTQQEDSAVYLCASSLAGTANEKLFFGSGTQLSVL.

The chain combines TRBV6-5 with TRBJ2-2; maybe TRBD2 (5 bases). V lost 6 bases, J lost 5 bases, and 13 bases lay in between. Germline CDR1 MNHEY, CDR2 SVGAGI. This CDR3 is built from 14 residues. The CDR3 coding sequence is TGTGCCAGCAGACCGGGAACTCTTACCGGGGAGCTGTTTTTT. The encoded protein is CASRPGTLTGELFF.

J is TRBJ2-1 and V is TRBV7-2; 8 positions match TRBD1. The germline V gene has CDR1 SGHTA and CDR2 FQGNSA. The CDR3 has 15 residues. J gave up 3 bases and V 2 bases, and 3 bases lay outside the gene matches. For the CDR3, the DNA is TGTGCCAGCAGCTTATCAACAGGGGGCTACAATGAGCAGTTCTTC. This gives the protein CASSLSTGGYNEQFF.

The CDR3: CASSLGRGQGAQETQYF. The CDR3 DNA reads as TGTGCCAGCAGTTTGGGACGGGGGCAGGGGGCACAAGAGACCCAGTACTTC. V usage is TRBV28 and J usage is TRBJ2-5; TRBD1 matches 8 bases. CDR3 length equals 17 residues. Germline V gene data show CDR1 as MDHEN and CDR2 as SYDVKM. V lost 3 bases, J lost 2 bases, and 11 bases stayed unmatched.

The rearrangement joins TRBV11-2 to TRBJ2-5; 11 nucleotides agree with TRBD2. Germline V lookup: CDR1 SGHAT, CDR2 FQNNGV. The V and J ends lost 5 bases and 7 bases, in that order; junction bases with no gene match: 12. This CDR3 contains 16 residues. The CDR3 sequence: CASSPTLSGGAATQYF. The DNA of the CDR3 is TGTGCCAGCAGCCCAACTCTTAGCGGGGGGGCGGCGACCCAGTACTTC.

Written as DNA, the CDR3 is TGTGCCAGCAGTCCCTACGTGAACACTGAAGCTTTCTTT. Protein: CASSPYVNTEAFF. The rearrangement uses TRBV27 and TRBJ1-1; no firm D call. V was shortened by 5 bases and J by 0 bases, with 7 bases between the two germline ends. Germline V gene data show CDR1 as MNHEY and CDR2 as SMNVEV (reference sequence). There are 13 residues in the CDR3.

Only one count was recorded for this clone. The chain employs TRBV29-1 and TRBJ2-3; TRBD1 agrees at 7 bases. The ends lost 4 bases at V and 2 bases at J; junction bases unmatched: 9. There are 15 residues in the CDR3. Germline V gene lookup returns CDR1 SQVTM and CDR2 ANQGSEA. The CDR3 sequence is CSVVDPGQLTDTQYF. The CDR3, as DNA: TGCAGCGTTGTCGATCCGGGACAGCTCACAGATACGCAGTATTTT.

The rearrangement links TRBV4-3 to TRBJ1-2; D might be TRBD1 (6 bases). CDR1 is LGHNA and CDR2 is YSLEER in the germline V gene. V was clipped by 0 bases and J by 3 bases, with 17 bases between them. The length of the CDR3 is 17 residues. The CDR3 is CASSQDYTLGQYYGYTF. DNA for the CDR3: TGCGCCAGCAGCCAAGATTACACCCTCGGACAGTACTATGGCTACACCTTC.